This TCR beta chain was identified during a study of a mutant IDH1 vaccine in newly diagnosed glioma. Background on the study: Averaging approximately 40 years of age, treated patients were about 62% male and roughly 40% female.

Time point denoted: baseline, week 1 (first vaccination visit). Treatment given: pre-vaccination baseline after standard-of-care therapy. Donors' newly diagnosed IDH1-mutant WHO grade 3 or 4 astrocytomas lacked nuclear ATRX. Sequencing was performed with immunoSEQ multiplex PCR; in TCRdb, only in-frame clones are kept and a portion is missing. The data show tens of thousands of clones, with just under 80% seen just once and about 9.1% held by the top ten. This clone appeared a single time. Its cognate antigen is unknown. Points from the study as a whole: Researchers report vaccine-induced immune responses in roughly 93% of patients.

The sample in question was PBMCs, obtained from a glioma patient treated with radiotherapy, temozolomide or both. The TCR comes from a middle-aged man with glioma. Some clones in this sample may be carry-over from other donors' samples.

The CDR3 is CASSVGPSDTEAFF. The CDR3 DNA follows: TGTGCCAGCAGCGTAGGCCCCTCGGACACTGAAGCTTTCTTT. The chain has TRBV9 and TRBJ1-1; no clear D gene. From germline, CDR1 is SGDLS and CDR2 YYNGEE. Trimming removed 0 bases from V and 3 bases from J, with 9 bases in between. This CDR3 is built from 14 residues.